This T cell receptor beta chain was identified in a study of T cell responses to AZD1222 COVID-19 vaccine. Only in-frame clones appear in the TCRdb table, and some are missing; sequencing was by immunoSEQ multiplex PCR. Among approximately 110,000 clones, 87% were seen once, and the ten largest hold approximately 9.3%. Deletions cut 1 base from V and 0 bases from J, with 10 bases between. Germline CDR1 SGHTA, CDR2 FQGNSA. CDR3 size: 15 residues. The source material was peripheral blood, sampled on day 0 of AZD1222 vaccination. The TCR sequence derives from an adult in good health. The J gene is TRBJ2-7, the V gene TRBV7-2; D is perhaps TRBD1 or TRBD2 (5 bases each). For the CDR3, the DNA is TGTGCCAGCAGCTTAGTCCCGGGGCTCTCCTACGAGCAGTACTTC. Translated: CASSLVPGLSYEQYF.